The 30 T cell receptor beta chains below all came from one sample that was sequenced in a study of blood T cell repertoires in COVID-19. Clones were sequenced by immunoSEQ multiplex PCR, and TCRdb holds only the in-frame ones, with some missing. This table has 110,000 to 150,000 clones, around 73% appearing once. Material: PBMCs or T cells enriched from blood (not recorded which). These receptors originate from a woman aged 50 to 60 who had recovered from COVID-19.

CDR3 nucleotide sequence: TGCGCCAGCAGTGAGAGGACAGGGGGCTGGACTGAAGCTTTCTTT. This codes for CASSERTGGWTEAFF. The V gene is TRBV10-1, the J gene TRBJ1-1; 11 bases are a match to TRBD1. V lost 2 bases and J lost 5; bases outside the gene matches: 4. This CDR3 comprises 15 residues. Per the germline V gene, CDR1 is WNHNN and CDR2 is SYGVQD (reference sequence).

The CDR3 reads CASSQGLAKNIQYF. The CDR3 DNA reads TGTGCCAGCAGTCAGGGTTTAGCCAAAAACATTCAGTACTTC. This chain joins TRBV27 and TRBJ2-4, with D perhaps TRBD1 (5 bases). With 5 bases removed from V and 0 bases from J, the gap between germline ends came to 8 bases. The CDR3 is 14 residues long. CDR1 MNHEY and CDR2 SMNVEV come from the germline V gene (reference sequence).

The chain uses TRBV7-9 and TRBJ1-6; D remains ambiguous. Trimming shortened V by 5 bases and J by 9 bases, and 20 bases separated the two germline ends. The germline gives CDR1 SEHNR, CDR2 FQNEAQ (reference sequence). CDR3 length: 16 amino acids. The CDR3 DNA follows: TGTGCCAGCAGCCCCTCGATCCGGGGTCGGGGTTCACCCCTCCACTTT. Its protein product is CASSPSIRGRGSPLHF.

In this sample, this clone turned up a few times. The V and J genes are TRBV28 and TRBJ2-3, with D unresolved. The V gene's germline CDR1 is MDHEN and CDR2 SYDVKM. V was shortened by 6 bases and J by 2 bases, with 9 bases between the two germline ends. CDR3 size: 13 residues. The CDR3 region has the DNA TGTGCCAGCAGGGGCCCGAACACAGATACGCAGTATTTT. This translates into CASRGPNTDTQYF.

V gene TRBV3-1 (or the pseudogene TRBV3-2) combines with J gene TRBJ2-1; 8 bases match TRBD1. Germline V gene lookup returns CDR1 LGHDT and CDR2 YNNKEL (reference sequence). The CDR3 extends over 14 amino acids. J was trimmed by 7 bases and V by 4 bases; bases with no gene match: 6. The CDR3 region is CASSLRDRLNEQFF. CDR3 DNA: TGTGCCAGCAGCCTGAGGGACAGGTTAAATGAGCAGTTCTTC.

This clone showed up just a few times. The rearrangement links TRBV27 to TRBJ1-1; TRBD1 matches at 8 bases. This CDR3 comprises 14 residues. Germline V gene lookup returns CDR1 MNHEY and CDR2 SMNVEV (reference sequence). The trim removed 5 bases at V and 1 base at J, leaving 3 bases unmatched. CDR3 protein: CASSAQGGNTEAFF. DNA of the CDR3: TGTGCCAGCAGTGCACAGGGGGGGAACACTGAAGCTTTCTTT.

This clone was seen a single time. The chain employs TRBV24-1 and TRBJ1-1; D unclear. The V and J ends lost 3 bases and 4 bases respectively, with 17 bases between them. The CDR3 has 16 amino acids. Germline lookup yields CDR1 KGHDR and CDR2 SFDVKD. The CDR3 is CATSDPSRTGGTEAFF. CDR3 nucleotide sequence: TGTGCCACCAGTGATCCCTCCCGGACCGGAGGCACTGAAGCTTTCTTT.

The chain is built from TRBV6-4 and TRBJ2-2, with D perhaps matching TRBD1 (7 bases). Germline V gene sequence: CDR1 MRHNA, CDR2 SNTAGT. The CDR3 loop spans 20 amino acids. V was trimmed by 6 bases and J by 4 bases, leaving 30 bases between them. CDR3 nucleotides: TGTGCCAGCAGGGGACACATTGTGGGGACAGCGGGTCGGGGCACCGGGGAGCTGTTTTTT. It yields the protein CASRGHIVGTAGRGTGELFF.

This clone has more than one count but fewer than ten. The V gene is TRBV12-5, the J gene TRBJ2-2; no clear D. CDR1 and CDR2 from the germline V gene are LGHNT and FRNRAP. CDR3 length equals 13 residues. Trimming removed 5 bases at V and 8 bases at J, with 12 bases between. The DNA for the CDR3 is TGTGCTAGTGGTCTGCATGCGGCAGGGGAGCTGTTTTTT. Translated: CASGLHAAGELFF.

The V and J genes are TRBV6-5 and TRBJ2-7; 8 positions agree with TRBD2. CDR1 MNHEY and CDR2 SVGAGI come from the germline V gene. CDR3 length equals 16 residues. The junction had 6 bases not matched to a gene; V was cut back by 0 bases and J by 2 bases. The DNA for the CDR3 is TGTGCCAGCAGTTACTCTGGTAGCGGGGTAACCTACGAGCAGTACGTC. Residues: CASSYSGSGVTYEQYV.

A few counts support this clone. The rearrangement joins TRBV7-8 to TRBJ1-1; tentatively, D is TRBD1 (6 bases). The germline V gene has CDR1 SGHVS and CDR2 FQNEAQ. CDR3 length equals 14 residues. V was cut by 4 bases and J by 4 bases, with 13 bases left in between. CDR3 loop: CASSSQGRITEAFF. The CDR3 DNA is TGTGCCAGCAGCTCACAGGGTCGGATCACTGAAGCTTTCTTT.

This clone appeared a single time. V gene TRBV5-4 combines with J gene TRBJ1-2; a possible D gene is TRBD1 (5 bases). Germline CDR1 is SGHNT and CDR2 is YYREEE (reference sequence). The CDR3 contains 14 residues. V was clipped by 5 bases and J by 8 bases, with 19 bases between them. CDR3: CASRPPGGDRGYTF. DNA of the CDR3: TGTGCCAGCAGGCCCCCTGGGGGGGATCGGGGCTACACCTTC.

The chain carries TRBV7-3 and TRBJ1-6; a weak D match, TRBD1 (5 bases). Germline lookup yields CDR1 SGHTA and CDR2 FQGTGA. The CDR3 consists of 14 residues. Trimming cost V 4 bases and J 7 bases, with 11 bases left between them. CDR3 in DNA: TGTGCCAGCAGCTCGCAGGGTGGAAATTCACCCCTCCACTTT. Its protein is CASSSQGGNSPLHF. The variable domain in full, with the rest retrieved from reference TRBV7-3 and TRBJ1-6, is GAGVSQTPSNKVTEKGKYVELRCDPISGHTALYWYRQSLGQGPEFLIYFQGTGAADDSGLPNDRFFAVRPEGSVSTLKIQRTERGDSAVYLCASSSQGGNSPLHFGNGTRLTVT.

Points on this clone: At one end the junction does not follow the germline gene, possibly because of a read error. The chain links TRBV20-1 to TRBJ2-7; TRBD2 might be the D (5 bases). CDR1 and CDR2 from the germline V gene are DFQATT and SNEGSKA (reference sequence). The CDR3 covers 10 residues. CDR3 amino acids: CSARGPEEYF. CDR3 sequence (DNA): TGCAGTGCAAGAGGGCCCGAGGAGTACTTC.

The chain combines TRBV7-9 with TRBJ2-7, with 7 bases aligning to TRBD2. V lost 1 base to trimming and J lost 6 bases; unmatched junction nucleotides: 3. Germline lookup yields CDR1 SEHNR and CDR2 FQNEAQ (reference sequence). CDR3 size: 13 residues. The DNA for the CDR3 is TGTGCCAGCAGCTTAGGGGCTAGCGGCGAGCAGTACTTC. It specifies CASSLGASGEQYF.

The chain combines TRBV7-2 with TRBJ2-1; 13 positions match TRBD2. CDR3 length: 15 amino acids. The V gene's germline CDR1 is SGHTA and CDR2 FQGNSA. V lost 3 bases, J lost 9 bases, and 5 bases stayed unmatched. CDR3 protein: CASSLWTSGGGEQFF. The CDR3 bases are TGTGCCAGCAGCTTGTGGACTAGCGGGGGCGGTGAGCAGTTCTTC.

The rearrangement uses TRBV28 and TRBJ1-1, with 7 bases that match TRBD1. After removal of 4 bases from V and 1 base from J, the junction contained 6 bases not matched to a gene. This CDR3 comprises 15 residues. Germline assignment: CDR1 MDHEN and CDR2 SYDVKM. CDR3 sequence reads: CASSWGDSGNTEAFF. CDR3 DNA: TGTGCCAGCAGTTGGGGGGACAGCGGGAACACTGAAGCTTTCTTT.

Remarks on this clone: Other DNA sequences in this specimen translate into the identical CDR3. The rearrangement links TRBV7-2 to TRBJ2-2; the match to TRBD1 covers 9 bases. Looked up from germline, CDR1 is SGHTA and CDR2 is FQGNSA. CDR3 length equals 16 residues. After removal of 1 base from V and 2 bases from J, the junction contained 2 bases not matched to a gene. As DNA, the CDR3 is TGTGCCAGCAGCTTAGGGGGACAGGGTAACACCGGGGAGCTGTTTTTT. Its translation: CASSLGGQGNTGELFF.

This clone was recorded a few times. The junction does not match germline at one end; this may be a read error. The chain has TRBV6-5 and TRBJ1-2; D not certain. CDR1 and CDR2 (germline): MNHEY, SVGAGI. CDR3 length: 12 residues. CDR3 bases: TGTGCCAGCAGTGACTCCTACTATGGCTACACCTTC. Protein product: CASSDSYYGYTF.

This rearrangement joins TRBV2 to TRBJ1-2, with 10 bases identical to TRBD1. This CDR3 has 14 residues. Losses at the gene ends were 4 bases for V and 4 bases for J; bases not matched to a gene: 3. Germline CDR1 SNHLY, CDR2 FYNNEI. The CDR3, as DNA: TGTGCCAGCAGTGGGACAGGGGGGCCCTATGGCTACACCTTC. This translates into CASSGTGGPYGYTF.

The V gene is TRBV28, the J gene TRBJ2-3; perhaps TRBD2 as D (6 bases). V gave up 5 bases and J gave up 0 bases, with 18 bases separating them. Germline V gives CDR1 MDHEN, CDR2 SYDVKM. This CDR3 is 17 amino acids long. The CDR3 nucleotides read TGTGCCAGCAGTCCATATGGGGGAGGTCGGAGCACAGATACGCAGTATTTT. This encodes CASSPYGGGRSTDTQYF.

The CDR3 is CASRPGDLAASYNEQFF. DNA for the CDR3: TGTGCCAGCAGGCCGGGGGACTTAGCGGCCTCCTACAATGAGCAGTTCTTC. This chain joins TRBV5-4 and TRBJ2-1; maybe TRBD2 (6 bases). V gave up 5 bases and J gave up 0 bases, with 18 bases separating them. There are 17 residues in the CDR3. Looked up from germline, CDR1 is SGHNT and CDR2 is YYREEE (reference sequence).

The chain joins TRBV11-2 to TRBJ2-5; TRBD2 matches at 9 bases. Germline lookup yields CDR1 SGHAT and CDR2 FQNNGV. J lost 1 base, V lost 3 bases, and 3 bases had no gene match. This CDR3 spans 15 amino acids. CDR3 nucleotide sequence: TGTGCCAGCAGCTTTAGCGGGGGACCCCAAGAGACCCAGTACTTC. It translates to CASSFSGGPQETQYF.

This clone showed up many times. V gene TRBV3-1 (or the pseudogene TRBV3-2) combines with J gene TRBJ1-4, with no clear D. The V gene lost 2 bases and the J gene lost 4 bases, with 5 bases spanning the gap. The CDR3 loop spans 13 amino acids. Germline CDR1 and CDR2: LGHDT and YNNKEL (reference sequence). CDR3 sequence (DNA): TGTGCCAGCAGCCAAACTTATAATGAAAAACTGTTTTTT. This translates into CASSQTYNEKLFF.

This chain uses TRBV5-8 with TRBJ1-5; D unresolved. Germline CDR1 is SGHTS and CDR2 is YDEGEE. V lost 0 bases to trimming and J lost 8 bases, with 6 bases between them. This CDR3 spans 12 amino acids. CDR3: CASSLGAKPQHF. CDR3 nucleotide sequence: TGTGCCAGCAGCTTGGGAGCCAAGCCCCAGCATTTT.

This chain connects TRBV5-1 to TRBJ2-2; 13 bases align to TRBD2. Germline CDR1 is SGHRS and CDR2 is YFSETQ. Trimming at V came to 7 bases and at J to 2 bases, leaving 2 bases not matched to a gene. The CDR3 sequence is 15 residues long. CDR3 in DNA: TGCGCCAGCGGACTAGCGGGGGCTAACACCGGGGAGCTGTTTTTT. It codes for CASGLAGANTGELFF.

This CDR3 reads CASSPTGGRFRDHYEQYF. In DNA form, the CDR3 reads TGTGCCAGCAGCCCGACAGGGGGCCGTTTCCGCGATCATTACGAGCAGTACTTC. The chain combines TRBV7-2 with TRBJ2-7; 10 positions agree with TRBD1. From germline, CDR1 is SGHTA and CDR2 FQGNSA. Germline trimming cut 5 bases from V and 4 bases from J; bases unmatched to any gene: 17. This CDR3 is 18 amino acids long.

The chain uses TRBV5-6 and TRBJ2-3, with TRBD1 identical over 9 bases. This CDR3 is built from 19 residues. J gave up 2 bases and V 2 bases, and 15 bases lay outside the gene matches. Per germline, CDR1 SGHDT and CDR2 YYEEEE. The CDR3: CASSFLEIRGTGNTDTQYF. In DNA, the CDR3 is TGTGCCAGCAGCTTCCTCGAGATACGCGGGACAGGGAACACAGATACGCAGTATTTT.

This sequence joins TRBV2 and TRBJ1-1, with a weak D call TRBD1 (5 bases). Germline V gene sequence: CDR1 SNHLY, CDR2 FYNNEI. V lost 6 bases to trimming and J lost 5 bases, with 19 bases between them. CDR3 length equals 15 residues. The CDR3 DNA is TGTGCCAGCAGCGCCAGCCCAGGGAGGGAAACTGAAGCTTTCTTT. It translates to CASSASPGRETEAFF.

J is TRBJ2-5 and V is TRBV7-2; D is undetermined. The CDR3 has 14 amino acids. The germline CDR1 and CDR2 sequences are SGHTA and FQGNSA. The germline V and J ends were trimmed by 0 bases and 5 bases, with 10 bases remaining between them. The DNA of the CDR3 is TGTGCCAGCAGCTTAGCTCATGGCTGGGAGACCCAGTACTTC. Amino acid sequence: CASSLAHGWETQYF.